Listed below are T cell receptor beta chains from one sample, sequenced in a study of cytomegalovirus exposure and HLA in healthy donors. Some clones are missing from TCRdb's copy, which holds only in-frame ones; the method was immunoSEQ multiplex PCR. The sample includes 200,000 to 250,000 clones. The sequenced material came from PBMCs. The receptors originated from a girl aged 2-10 years in good health and CMV-seropositive. The CDR3 runs from the conserved cysteine through the conserved F or W. D genes are given only for firm matches.

J: TRBJ2-2; V: TRBV18; D: NA; length: 14; CDR3: CASSLTDNTGELFF; DNA: TGTGCCAGCTCACTCACAGACAACACCGGGGAGCTGTTTTTT
J: TRBJ2-7; V: TRBV10-3; D: NA; length: 11; CDR3: CAISEGAEQYF; DNA: TGTGCCATCAGTGAGGGAGCCGAGCAGTACTTC
J: TRBJ1-2; V: TRBV18; D: NA; length: 14; CDR3: CASSPASSGYGYTF; DNA: TGTGCCAGCTCACCTGCTTCGAGCGGATATGGCTACACCTTC
J: TRBJ2-5; V: TRBV4-1; D: NA; length: 14; CDR3: CASSQEVGGETQYF; DNA: TGCGCCAGCAGCCAAGAGGTAGGGGGAGAGACCCAGTACTTC
J: TRBJ2-5; V: TRBV14; D: TRBD2; length: 15; CDR3: CASSRLAGGVETQYF; DNA: TGTGCCAGCAGCCGGCTAGCGGGAGGTGTAGAGACCCAGTACTTC
J: TRBJ1-1; V: TRBV7-3; D: TRBD1; length: 14; CDR3: CASSQTGGRTEAFF; DNA: TGTGCCAGCAGCCAGACAGGGGGGAGAACTGAAGCTTTCTTT
J: TRBJ1-1; V: TRBV4-1; D: NA; length: 16; CDR3: CASSQLPGQLNTEAFF; DNA: TGCGCCAGCAGCCAACTTCCGGGACAATTGAACACTGAAGCTTTCTTT
J: TRBJ1-4; V: TRBV25-1; D: NA; length: 16; CDR3: CASSEWQGRICEKLFF; DNA: TGTGCCAGCAGTGAATGGCAGGGGCGCATATGTGAAAAACTGTTTTTT
J: TRBJ2-4; V: TRBV6-1; D: NA; length: 15; CDR3: CASRVWRGQSNIQYF; DNA: TGTGCCAGCAGGGTATGGAGGGGGCAATCGAACATTCAGTACTTC
J: TRBJ2-6; V: TRBV7-9; D: NA; length: 17; CDR3: CASSSGRGTSGANVLTF; DNA: TGTGCCAGCAGCTCGGGCAGGGGCACCTCTGGGGCCAACGTCCTGACTTTC
J: TRBJ2-2; V: TRBV5-4; D: TRBD2; length: 17; CDR3: CASSSGTSGTALGELFF; DNA: TGTGCCAGCAGCTCCGGGACTAGCGGGACTGCCCTCGGGGAGCTGTTTTTT
J: TRBJ1-1; V: TRBV7-9; D: NA; length: 14; CDR3: CASSDTSMNTEAFF; DNA: TGTGCCAGCAGCGACACGAGTATGAACACTGAAGCTTTCTTT
J: TRBJ1-2; V: TRBV6-1; D: NA; length: 13; CDR3: CASSEVQGSGYTF; DNA: TGTGCCAGCAGTGAAGTCCAGGGGTCTGGCTACACCTTC